This TCR beta chain was found in a study of T cell responses to AZD1222 COVID-19 vaccine. Study-wide points: Recipients of two AZD1222 doses showed rising Spike-specific TCR breadth and depth. Among the donors, most were white British and more were female, and clonal diversity was possibly underestimated. Unmutated variant regions are reportedly targeted by nearly half of spike-specific TCRs. At baseline, just 5 or 6 AZD1222 recipients tested seropositive.

Profiling relied on immunoSEQ multiplex PCR, and the TCRdb table lists in-frame clones only, not all of them. The table has about 90,000 clones, around 90% seen once. This clone was seen a handful of times. The antigen remains unidentified. The CDR3 runs to 13 residues. Germline V gene data show CDR1 as SGHRS and CDR2 as YFSETQ. V was clipped by 4 bases and J by 6 bases, with 11 bases between them. The source was peripheral blood, collected on day 0 of AZD1222 vaccination. This sequence originates from an adult in good health. The chain has TRBV5-1 and TRBJ2-1; unclear D gene. DNA of the CDR3: TGCGCCAGCAGCCCGAGGCCCGTCAATGAGCAGTTCTTC. Protein: CASSPRPVNEQFF.